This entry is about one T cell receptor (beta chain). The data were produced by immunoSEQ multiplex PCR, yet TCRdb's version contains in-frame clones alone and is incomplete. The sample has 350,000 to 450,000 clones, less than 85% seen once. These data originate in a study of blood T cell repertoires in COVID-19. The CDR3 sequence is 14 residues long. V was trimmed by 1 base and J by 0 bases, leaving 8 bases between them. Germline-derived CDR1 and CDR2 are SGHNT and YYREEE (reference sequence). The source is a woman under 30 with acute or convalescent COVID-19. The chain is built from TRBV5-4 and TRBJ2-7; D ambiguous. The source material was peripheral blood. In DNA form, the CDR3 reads TGTGCCAGCAGCTTGTATTCGGTCTCCTACGAGCAGTACTTC. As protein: CASSLYSVSYEQYF.